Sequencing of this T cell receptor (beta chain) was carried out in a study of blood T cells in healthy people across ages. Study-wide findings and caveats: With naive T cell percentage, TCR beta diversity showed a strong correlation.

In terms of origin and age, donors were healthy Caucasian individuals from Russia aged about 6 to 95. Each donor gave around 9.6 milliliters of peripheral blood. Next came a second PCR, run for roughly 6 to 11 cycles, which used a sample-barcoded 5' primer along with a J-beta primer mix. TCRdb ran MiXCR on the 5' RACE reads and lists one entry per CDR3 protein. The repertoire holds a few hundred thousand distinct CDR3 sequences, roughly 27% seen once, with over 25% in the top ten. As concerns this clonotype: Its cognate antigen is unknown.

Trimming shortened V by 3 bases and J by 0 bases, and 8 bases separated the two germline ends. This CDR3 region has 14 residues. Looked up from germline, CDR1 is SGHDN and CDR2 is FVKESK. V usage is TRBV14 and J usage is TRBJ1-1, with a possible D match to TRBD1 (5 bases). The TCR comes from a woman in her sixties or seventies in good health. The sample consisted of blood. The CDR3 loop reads CASSQPGMNTEAFF. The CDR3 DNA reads TGTGCCAGCAGCCAGCCAGGGATGAACACTGAAGCTTTCTTT.